This T cell receptor beta chain came from a study of blood T cell repertoires in COVID-19. Study summary: COVID-19 samples collected from the United States, Italy and Spain covered acute and convalescent phases. Sources were T cells, B-cell-depleted T cells, or PBMCs; the material itself was cDNA or gDNA.

Those enrolled, adults aged roughly 18 to 89 years, came from around 24 US areas. Recovery among Cohort 3 donors was established by two negative PCRs, clearance, or symptom resolution. The CDR3 consists of 15 residues. Per germline, CDR1 SGHRS and CDR2 YFSETQ. The V gene end was trimmed by 2 bases and the J gene end by 3 bases; junction bases not matched to a gene: 5. Using immunoSEQ multiplex PCR, the repertoire was profiled, and TCRdb retains in-frame clones only, with some absent. The sample lists about 290,000 clones, 89% occurring once. The sample consisted of PBMCs or T cells enriched from blood (not recorded which). This sequence originates from a woman aged 40 to 50 who had recovered from COVID-19. The V and J genes are TRBV5-1 and TRBJ1-1; 9 bases fit TRBD1. The CDR3 nucleotides are TGCGCCAGCAGCTTTCGGACAGGGGTCGACACTGAAGCTTTCTTT. Translated, it gives CASSFRTGVDTEAFF.